This T cell receptor (beta chain) appears in the sequencing data of a study of identical twins. This clonotype has a handful of counts. Antigen: not known. CDR3 length equals 12 residues. Losses at the gene ends were 5 bases for V and 12 bases for J; bases not matched to a gene: 8. The germline CDR1 and CDR2 sequences are SQVTM and ANQGSEA. Study-level points and caveats: These conclusions were based on statistical analysis (cross-sectional, not following the same donors).

MiXCR was run by TCRdb on the 5' RACE reads, yielding one entry per CDR3 protein. The table lists around 250,000 distinct CDR3 sequences, roughly 8.7% of them singletons, with 2.5% to 3.5% in the top ten. The same sample was also used in a study of yellow fever vaccine responses in identical twins.

The rearrangement joins TRBV29-1 to TRBJ2-7; TRBD2 agrees at 12 bases. Material for sequencing was CD8+ T cells sorted from blood. The clonotype comes from a woman aged 18 to 35 in good health. In DNA form, the CDR3 reads TGCAGCGTTTGGACTAGCGGGATCTCTCTGTACTTC. This translates into CSVWTSGISLYF.